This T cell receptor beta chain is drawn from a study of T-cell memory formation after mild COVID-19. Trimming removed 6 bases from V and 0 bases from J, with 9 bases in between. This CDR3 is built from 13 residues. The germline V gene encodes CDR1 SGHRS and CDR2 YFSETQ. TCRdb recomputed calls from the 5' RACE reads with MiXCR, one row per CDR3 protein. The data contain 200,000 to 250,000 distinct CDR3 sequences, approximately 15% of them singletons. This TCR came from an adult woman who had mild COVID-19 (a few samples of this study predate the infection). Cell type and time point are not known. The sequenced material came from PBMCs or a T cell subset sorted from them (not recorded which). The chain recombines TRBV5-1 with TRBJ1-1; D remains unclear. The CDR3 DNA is TGCGCCAGCAATGGCCAGATGAACACTGAAGCTTTCTTT. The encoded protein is CASNGQMNTEAFF.